The clone carrying this T cell receptor beta chain was seen more than once but under ten times. The target antigen is unknown. Some clones are missing from TCRdb's copy, which holds only in-frame ones; the method was immunoSEQ multiplex PCR. There are some 270,000 clones in the sample; 65% to 90% occur only once, and roughly 1% lies in the top ten. The data were taken from a study of cytomegalovirus exposure and HLA in healthy donors. Whole-study findings and limits: The listing of 160 or so TCR beta chains classed them as cytomegalovirus-associated.

This CDR3 is built from 15 residues. Germline V gene lookup returns CDR1 MNHEY and CDR2 SVGAGI. Trimming removed 7 bases at V and 0 bases at J, with 15 bases between. The J gene is TRBJ1-1, the V gene TRBV6-5; D is possibly TRBD1 (5 bases). The TCR originated in a woman aged 18-35 years in good health and CMV-seronegative. Sequenced: PBMCs. The CDR3 DNA follows: TGTGCCAGCATCAAAGGGGCAGGGCTGAACACTGAAGCTTTCTTT. This encodes CASIKGAGLNTEAFF.